The 15 T cell receptor beta chains reported below all come from one sample, sequenced in a study of blood T cell repertoires in COVID-19. The data were produced by immunoSEQ multiplex PCR, yet TCRdb's version contains in-frame clones alone and is incomplete. The table records 200,000 to 300,000 clones, less than 90% of them present only once. Material for sequencing was peripheral blood. Every receptor here comes from a man aged 55 to 70 with acute or convalescent COVID-19.

The V and J genes are TRBV18 and TRBJ1-4, with 10 bases identical to TRBD1. V shed 3 bases, J shed 7 bases, and the junction held 2 bases outside the gene matches. The CDR3 runs 14 residues. Germline values: CDR1 KGHSH, CDR2 LQKENI. CDR3 coding DNA: TGTGCCAGCTCACCGGGACAGGGGATTGAAAAACTGTTTTTT. Translating gives CASSPGQGIEKLFF.

This clone was found a few times. At the DNA level, this CDR3 is encoded by other sequences in the same sample as well. The chain joins TRBV4-1 to TRBJ2-7; TRBD2 matches at 8 bases. V shed 2 bases, J shed 2 bases, and the junction held 5 bases outside the gene matches. Germline V gene sequence: CDR1 MGHRA, CDR2 YSYEKL. CDR3 length: 15 amino acids. In DNA form, the CDR3 reads TGCGCCAGCAGCCAACCGGGAGGGGCCCCCTACGAGCAGTACTTC. Amino acid sequence: CASSQPGGAPYEQYF.

This sequence joins TRBV10-3 and TRBJ1-2; the D is unclear. Germline V lookup: CDR1 ENHRY, CDR2 SYGVKD. With 8 bases removed from V and 1 base from J, the gap between germline ends came to 8 bases. This CDR3 has 12 amino acids. Here the CDR3 DNA reads TGTGCCATCGGAGGAAATAACTATGGCTACACCTTC. Translating gives CAIGGNNYGYTF.

The rearrangement links TRBV11-2 to TRBJ2-7, with 10 positions matching TRBD1. Per the germline V gene, CDR1 is SGHAT and CDR2 is FQNNGV. The CDR3 extends over 15 amino acids. V dropped 5 bases and J dropped 7; count of bases not matched to a gene: 11. This CDR3 reads CASSDPGTGVLEQYF. As DNA, the CDR3 is TGTGCCAGCAGCGATCCCGGGACAGGGGTCCTGGAGCAGTACTTC.

This chain connects TRBV18 to TRBJ1-3; D is unclear. Germline lookup yields CDR1 KGHSH and CDR2 LQKENI. This CDR3 is built from 15 residues. The V end was cut by 2 bases, the J end by 0 bases, with 8 bases between. DNA for the CDR3: TGTGCCAGCTCACCAACGAGCTTCTCTGGAAACACCATATATTTT. This codes for CASSPTSFSGNTIYF.

The V call is TRBV7-9, the J call TRBJ2-2; 12 bases are a match to TRBD1. The germline V gene has CDR1 SEHNR and CDR2 FQNEAQ (reference sequence). The J segment lost 6 bases and the V segment lost 8 bases, leaving 7 bases of the junction unmatched. This CDR3 is 15 amino acids long. Here the CDR3 DNA reads TGTGCCAGCTTTACGGGACAGGGGGCATCCGGGGAGCTGTTTTTT. Residues: CASFTGQGASGELFF.

Here the CDR3 reads CASSVGQVLAKNIQYF. In DNA form, the CDR3 reads TGTGCCAGCAGCGTTGGGCAGGTACTAGCCAAAAACATTCAGTACTTC. The V and J genes are TRBV11-2 and TRBJ2-4, with unresolved D. CDR1 and CDR2 from the germline V gene are SGHAT and FQNNGV. The V end was cut by 5 bases, the J end by 0 bases, with 14 bases between. The CDR3 sequence is 16 residues long.

The chain employs TRBV27 and TRBJ1-6; D perhaps matches TRBD1 (6 bases). V lost 0 bases and J 10 bases, leaving 19 bases between the germline ends. Germline V CDR1 and CDR2: MNHEY, SMNVEV (reference sequence). The CDR3 runs to 17 residues. The chain's CDR3 is CASSLSNPGPRGSPLHF. CDR3 sequence (DNA): TGTGCCAGCAGTTTATCGAACCCGGGTCCCAGGGGATCACCCCTCCACTTT.

The chain carries TRBV3-1 (or the pseudogene TRBV3-2) and TRBJ2-5; tentative D call: TRBD2 (6 bases). This CDR3 has 13 residues. V was clipped by 4 bases and J by 4 bases, with 10 bases between them. Germline V gene sequence: CDR1 LGHDT, CDR2 YNNKEL (reference sequence). The CDR3, as DNA: TGTGCCAGCAGCCTTCGGGGGATAGAGACCCAGTACTTC. Translated, it gives CASSLRGIETQYF.

This chain joins TRBV30 and TRBJ2-2, with 8 nucleotides matching TRBD2. Germline V CDR1 and CDR2: GTSNPN, SVGIG (reference sequence). Losses at the gene ends were 6 bases for V and 0 bases for J; bases not matched to a gene: 3. This CDR3 contains 14 residues. CDR3 loop: CACSGVPNTGELFF. CDR3 in DNA: TGTGCCTGTAGCGGGGTACCGAACACCGGGGAGCTGTTTTTT.

The sample holds one count of this clone. The chain is built from TRBV9 and TRBJ2-1; 9 positions agree with TRBD1. The junction had 3 bases not matched to a gene; V was cut back by 1 base and J by 4 bases. CDR1 and CDR2 from the germline V gene are SGDLS and YYNGEE. The CDR3 is 15 amino acids. CDR3 DNA: TGTGCCAGCAGCGTACCGGGACAGGGATACAATGAGCAGTTCTTC. Translated: CASSVPGQGYNEQFF.

This clone has only one observation. The chain couples TRBV5-4 to TRBJ2-1; 8 positions agree with TRBD2. The CDR3 length is 14 residues. The germline CDR1 and CDR2 sequences are SGHNT and YYREEE (reference sequence). The V and J ends lost 2 bases and 7 bases, in that order; junction bases with no gene match: 5. CDR3 in DNA: TGTGCCAGCAGCTTTCGACGGGAGGGGAATGAGCAGTTCTTC. It encodes CASSFRREGNEQFF.

This clone was counted a single time. The chain employs TRBV29-1 and TRBJ2-7; 10 nucleotides match TRBD1. CDR3 length: 14 residues. Trimming at V came to 4 bases and at J to 4 bases, leaving 7 bases not matched to a gene. CDR1 and CDR2 (germline): SQVTM, ANQGSEA. This CDR3 is CSVGLLGQGYEQYF. The DNA for the CDR3 is TGCAGCGTTGGCCTCTTGGGACAGGGGTACGAGCAGTACTTC.

The chain recombines TRBV6-6 with TRBJ2-4, with D tentatively TRBD2 (7 bases). Germline lookup yields CDR1 MNHNY and CDR2 SVGAGI (reference sequence). The ends were cut back, 6 bases at V and 15 bases at J, with 21 bases in the middle. CDR3 length: 13 residues. The CDR3 DNA reads as TGTGCCAGCAGCCAAACTGGGGGGGGCACGGGGTACTTC. It translates to CASSQTGGGTGYF.

This rearrangement joins TRBV5-1 to TRBJ2-7; perhaps TRBD2 as D (6 bases). V was shortened by 0 bases and J by 3 bases, with 16 bases between the two germline ends. The germline CDR1 and CDR2 sequences are SGHRS and YFSETQ. The CDR3 totals 16 residues. The CDR3 sequence: CASSLAIGSGDYEQYF. DNA of the CDR3: TGCGCCAGCAGCTTGGCCATAGGGTCGGGAGACTACGAGCAGTACTTC.